A single sample gave rise to the 7 T cell receptor beta chains below, sequenced in a study of cytomegalovirus exposure and HLA in healthy donors. The PCR was carried out with 60 Vbeta primers and 13 Jbeta primers. Assay: immunoSEQ multiplex PCR; the TCRdb copy retains only in-frame clones and omits some. The data contain some 170,000 clones, around 80% of them seen just once; the ten biggest clones take up 2.2%. Sequences were obtained from PBMCs. The receptors shown here come from a woman aged 25 to 39 in good health and CMV-seronegative.

The table lists this clone with a count of one. The CDR3 reads CASSLGTSGDYEQYF. In nucleotides, the CDR3 is TGCGCCAGCAGCTTGGGGACTAGCGGAGACTACGAGCAGTACTTC. The V gene is TRBV5-1, the J gene TRBJ2-7; 10 bases line up with TRBD2. The CDR3 length is 15 residues. V was clipped by 0 bases and J by 3 bases; unmatched bases: 3. CDR1 is SGHRS and CDR2 is YFSETQ in the germline V gene.

This sequence joins TRBV19 and TRBJ2-3; TRBD2 aligns across 9 bases. The length of the CDR3 is 15 residues. CDR1 LNHDA and CDR2 SQIVND come from the germline V gene (reference sequence). With V trimmed by 8 bases and J by 11 bases, 17 bases remained unmatched. As DNA, the CDR3 is TGTGCCAGTGGGCATAGCGGGAGACCCGCCATGGGGCAGTATTTT. This gives the protein CASGHSGRPAMGQYF.

Turning to this clone: Relative to the germline gene, one junction end is altered; a read error may explain this. This sequence joins TRBV7-9 and TRBJ2-7; D may be TRBD1 (7 bases). CDR1 and CDR2 (germline): SEHNR, FQNEAQ (reference sequence). CDR3 length: 16 residues. CDR3 nucleotide sequence: TGTTCCAGCAGCCAGGGGGGCAGGGGTGTATCCTACGAGCAGTACTTC. It yields the protein CSSSQGGRGVSYEQYF.

This chain uses TRBV5-6 with TRBJ1-6; D remains unclear. Germline CDR1 reads SGHDT; CDR2 reads YYEEEE. Trimming took off 0 bases at V and 0 bases at J, with 10 bases between the two ends. CDR3 length equals 17 residues. This chain's CDR3 is CASSLGAVSSYNSPLHF. The CDR3 region has the DNA TGTGCCAGCAGCTTGGGGGCAGTAAGCTCCTATAATTCACCCCTCCACTTT. Filled out from reference TRBV5-6 and TRBJ1-6, the complete variable domain reads DAGVTQSPTHLIKTRGQQVTLRCSPKSGHDTVSWYQQALGQGPQFIFQYYEEEERQRGNFPDRFSGHQFPNYSSELNVNALLLGDSALYLCASSLGAVSSYNSPLHFGNGTRLTVT.

This chain joins TRBV5-4 and TRBJ2-7, with D perhaps matching TRBD2 (5 bases). This CDR3 is 13 amino acids long. Trimming cost V 2 bases and J 1 base, with 7 bases left between them. Germline assignment: CDR1 SGHNT and CDR2 YYREEE (reference sequence). This CDR3 reads CASSLTGSYEQYF. DNA of the CDR3: TGTGCCAGCAGCTTAACGGGGTCCTACGAGCAGTACTTC.

This chain uses TRBV19 with TRBJ2-5; 9 bases match TRBD1. The J call could be wrong; TRBJ2-7 is a better fit for the DNA end. The CDR3 totals 15 residues. Germline loops: CDR1 LNHDA, CDR2 SQIVND (reference sequence). Here the CDR3 DNA reads TGTGCCAGTAGTACCACAGGGGGCCTTGCAGGCGAGCAGTACTTC. Translating it yields CASSTTGGLAGEQYF.

This chain connects TRBV28 to TRBJ2-7, with 8 bases matching TRBD1. V lost 1 base, J lost 1 base, and 6 bases stayed unmatched. CDR1 and CDR2 from the germline V gene are MDHEN and SYDVKM. CDR3 length: 16 residues. The CDR3 reads CASSLFGQGASYEQYF. Here the CDR3 DNA reads TGTGCCAGCAGTTTATTCGGGCAGGGGGCTTCCTACGAGCAGTACTTC.